One sample yielded the 17 T cell receptor beta chains listed below, sequenced in a study of blood T cell repertoires in COVID-19. The table came from immunoSEQ multiplex PCR; TCRdb's copy has only in-frame clones and leaves some out. The profile shows about 210,000 clones, 83% of them singletons. Input material: peripheral blood. All receptors derive from a woman between 40 and 50 years old with active or convalescent COVID-19.

This chain uses TRBV29-1 with TRBJ2-1; TRBD1 matches 11 bases. The junction had 9 bases not matched to a gene; V was cut back by 2 bases and J by 9 bases. Germline V gene data show CDR1 as SQVTM and CDR2 as ANQGSEA. CDR3 length: 15 residues. CDR3 region: CSVERGTGGGGEQFF. In DNA form, the CDR3 reads TGCAGCGTTGAACGAGGGACAGGGGGAGGCGGTGAGCAGTTCTTC.

V gene TRBV19 combines with J gene TRBJ1-1, with TRBD1 identical over 10 bases. The trim removed 5 bases at V and 4 bases at J, leaving 7 bases unmatched. The CDR3 is 15 amino acids. Germline V gives CDR1 LNHDA, CDR2 SQIVND (reference sequence). The CDR3 loop reads CASSSGTGAPTEAFF. The DNA of the CDR3 is TGTGCCAGTAGTTCCGGGACAGGGGCCCCCACTGAAGCTTTCTTT.

The chain recombines TRBV6-6 with TRBJ1-2; the D is unclear. V lost 5 bases, J lost 0 bases, and 7 bases lay in between. The CDR3 runs 13 residues. Per germline, CDR1 MNHNY and CDR2 SVGAGI (reference sequence). CDR3 DNA: TGTGCCAGCAGTCCCGGGTCTAACTATGGCTACACCTTC. It translates to CASSPGSNYGYTF.

The CDR3 nucleotides are TGTGCCAGCAGCCAAGAAAACAGGGGGCGCGTCTCCCGCAGCAATCAGCCCCAGCATTTT. Amino acids: CASSQENRGRVSRSNQPQHF. This chain uses TRBV4-2 with TRBJ1-5, with 9 bases fitting TRBD1. J gave up 1 base and V 0 bases, and 13 bases lay outside the gene matches. CDR3 length equals 20 residues. The V gene's germline CDR1 is LGHNA and CDR2 YNFKEQ.

This clone has a single count. The chain couples TRBV5-4 to TRBJ1-5; 8 nucleotides align to TRBD1. This CDR3 comprises 14 residues. V was pared by 4 bases and J by 4 bases, with 4 bases of the junction left unmatched. The germline CDR1 and CDR2 sequences are SGHNT and YYREEE (reference sequence). The CDR3 is CASSADRGNQPQHF. The DNA for the CDR3 is TGTGCCAGCAGCGCAGACAGGGGAAATCAGCCCCAGCATTTT.

The rearrangement uses TRBV2 and TRBJ1-5; 8 nucleotides align to TRBD1. This CDR3 region has 17 residues. Looked up from germline, CDR1 is SNHLY and CDR2 is FYNNEI. The J segment lost 4 bases and the V segment lost 3 bases, leaving 11 bases of the junction unmatched. The CDR3 protein is CASSETLDRTGNQPQHF. For the CDR3, the DNA is TGTGCCAGCAGTGAGACTTTAGATCGGACAGGGAATCAGCCCCAGCATTTT.

This chain links TRBV3-1 (or the pseudogene TRBV3-2) with TRBJ1-2, with TRBD1 matching 9 bases. This CDR3 is 13 amino acids long. Germline V CDR1 and CDR2: LGHDT, YNNKEL (reference sequence). The ends lost 6 bases at V and 6 bases at J; junction bases unmatched: 5. The CDR3, as DNA: TGTGCCAGCAGTCAACAGGGGGCGAATGGCTACACCTTC. Translating it yields CASSQQGANGYTF.

This chain connects TRBV6-5 to TRBJ1-2, with a possible D match to TRBD1 (6 bases). Trimming removed 7 bases at V and 7 bases at J, with 16 bases between. Germline CDR1 MNHEY, CDR2 SVGAGI. The CDR3 is made up of 13 amino acids. In DNA, the CDR3 is TGTGCCAGCACCCAGGGGAATGTGGGTGGCTACACCTTC. Its protein is CASTQGNVGGYTF.

This chain uses TRBV5-8 with TRBJ2-7, with D possibly being TRBD1 (6 bases). The germline V gene has CDR1 SGHTS and CDR2 YDEGEE. V shed 0 bases and J shed 5 bases, with 15 bases lying between them. This CDR3 has 15 amino acids. DNA for the CDR3: TGTGCCAGCAGCTTGGCCCCAAACAGGGATCACGAGCAGTACTTC. This encodes CASSLAPNRDHEQYF.

This chain joins TRBV7-9 and TRBJ2-1; D might be TRBD1 (5 bases). This CDR3 comprises 13 residues. Germline V gene data show CDR1 as SEHNR and CDR2 as FQNEAQ (reference sequence). Trimming pared 1 base from V and 6 bases from J, leaving 7 bases between. CDR3 region: CASSLGQGNEQFF. The CDR3 DNA is TGTGCCAGCAGCTTAGGGCAGGGCAATGAGCAGTTCTTC.

The chain employs TRBV24-1 and TRBJ1-2; D possibly corresponds to TRBD1 (5 bases). The CDR3 is 14 amino acids. V was cut by 9 bases and J by 1 base, with 14 bases left in between. Germline V gene lookup returns CDR1 KGHDR and CDR2 SFDVKD. The CDR3 DNA reads TGTGCCACCTCCCCGACAGAACTTAACTATGGCTACACCTTC. Translated: CATSPTELNYGYTF.

This clone was detected only once. This chain links TRBV28 with TRBJ1-3; tentatively, D is TRBD1 (5 bases). CDR3 size: 11 residues. Looked up from germline, CDR1 is MDHEN and CDR2 is SYDVKM. The V end was cut by 8 bases, the J end by 11 bases, with 13 bases between. CDR3 in amino acids: CASETTVAIYF. Written as DNA, the CDR3 is TGTGCCAGCGAGACGACAGTGGCCATATATTTT.

This clone was recorded once. The genes are TRBV5-5 and TRBJ1-4; TRBD1 might be the D (6 bases). From germline, CDR1 is SGHKS and CDR2 YYEKEE (reference sequence). CDR3 size: 15 residues. The V gene lost 1 base and the J gene lost 4 bases, with 11 bases spanning the gap. This chain's CDR3 is CASSLLGGVNEKLFF. DNA of the CDR3: TGTGCCAGCAGCTTGCTTGGGGGCGTTAATGAAAAACTGTTTTTT.

The chain is built from TRBV4-1 and TRBJ2-5, with 13 bases lining up with TRBD2. From germline, CDR1 is MGHRA and CDR2 YSYEKL. V lost 2 bases, J lost 1 base, and 7 bases stayed unmatched. This CDR3 contains 18 residues. CDR3 sequence (DNA): TGCGCCAGCAGCCAACTGTCACTAGCGGGAGGGTTCCAAGAGACCCAGTACTTC. It specifies CASSQLSLAGGFQETQYF.

This clone was observed at least ten times. The chain links TRBV6-5 to TRBJ2-5; 13 bases fit TRBD2. This CDR3 comprises 14 residues. Losses at the gene ends were 6 bases for V and 12 bases for J; bases not matched to a gene: 10. Germline values: CDR1 MNHEY, CDR2 SVGAGI. CDR3 sequence: CASRTGTSGDFEYF. The CDR3 nucleotides read TGTGCCAGCAGGACCGGGACTAGCGGGGATTTCGAGTACTTC.

The rearrangement uses TRBV12-3 or TRBV12-4 and TRBJ2-7; TRBD2 is a possible D gene (6 bases). The CDR3 totals 13 residues. Trimming stripped 3 bases from V and 6 bases from J, with 12 bases between. The CDR3 spells CASSFGGDLEQYF. CDR3 nucleotides: TGTGCCAGCAGTTTCGGCGGGGATCTCGAGCAGTACTTC.

This chain joins TRBV11-3 and TRBJ2-5, with 8 bases fitting TRBD2. V was clipped by 5 bases and J by 5 bases; unmatched bases: 10. The CDR3 consists of 15 residues. Germline V lookup: CDR1 SGHNT, CDR2 YENEEA. The CDR3 DNA is TGTGCCAGCAGCCCTTTGGGGACTAGTGTGGAGACCCAGTACTTC. Encoded protein: CASSPLGTSVETQYF.